What follows is one T cell receptor (beta chain) and its context. Its antigen is still unknown. There are no base qualities to consult, and no much larger clone falls within one base. TCRbeta CDR3 regions were sequenced with the immunoSEQ Assay. After extraction, genomic DNA underwent amplification by bias-controlled multiplex PCR, followed by high-throughput sequencing. For the original study's pipeline: Collapsing and filtering of sequences were performed to quantify the absolute abundance of each unique TCRbeta CDR3 region. T cell fraction was estimated by normalization of TCRbeta template counts to usable DNA, with usable DNA being measured through amplification of reference genes present in all nucleated cells. Repertoire TCRs were annotated as SARS-CoV-2-specific by exact matching of V gene, CDR3 amino acid sequence and J gene to a known reactive TCR set. MIRA supplied the reference SARS-CoV-2 TCR set, which was filtered for enrichment in COVID-19-positive ImmuneCODE repertoires so that public or cross-reactive TCRs were removed. Based on the MIRA antigens, annotated TCRs were further analysed at the level of specific ORF or position within ORF. Breadth was defined as the number of annotated unique rearrangements divided by the total number of unique productive rearrangements, and depth was defined as the summed frequency of the annotated unique rearrangements. Two-sided Wilcoxon rank-sum tests were applied when comparing TCR breadth between groups. As stored in TCRdb, this immuneACCESS dataset retains in-frame rearrangements with V and J assigned. A fraction of the clones does not appear; measured against another copy, unresolved V genes explain less than half of the discrepancy, and the remainder lacks a known reason. The DNA was the basis for D and trimming; V, J and clone size are from that table. The table for this sample lists about 480,000 clones; around nine tenths of them were counted only once. The ten largest clonotypes hold roughly 13% of the sample.

The CDR3 sequence holds 15 residues, the cysteine and phenylalanine included. Left in the record is the CDR3 DNA by itself, 45 bases read in frame from the first base. V and J are truncated by 4 bases and 0 bases respectively, leaving an intervening sequence of 16 bases. The germline V gene provides CDR1 SQVTM and CDR2 ANQGSEA. The treatment or condition label on this specimen signifies: around 19 received Ad26.COV2.S at low or high dose, single or two shots; roughly 5 received placebo; per-sample allocation not given. For vaccine and placebo recipients, repertoires were sequenced using samples collected on day 63 after the first injection. Cohort 1b enrolled roughly 25 adults aged 18-55 years at a single site in Boston, USA, between 29 July and 7 August 2020. Ad26.COV2.S consisted of a replication-incompetent adenovirus type 26 vector by which a prefusion-stabilized SARS-CoV-2 spike protein from the original Wuhan strain was expressed.

The data belong to a study of Ad26.COV2.S vaccination and SARS-CoV-2 variants (dated by TCRdb to about 2021). A note on the overall study: Donors in the vaccine arm were drawn from COV1001, a multicentre, randomized, double-blind, placebo-controlled phase I-IIa trial testing Ad26.COV2.S in healthy adults. Ad26.COV2.S was given intramuscularly at 5x10^10 or 1x10^11 viral particles, as a single shot or as two shots 56 days apart. The specificity and breadth of SARS-CoV-2-reactive T cell receptors after Ad26.COV2.S vaccination were assessed by TCRbeta repertoire sequencing. The TCR-sequenced set comprised approximately 32 samples: some 20 Ad26.COV2.S vaccine recipients, 5 placebo recipients and 8 SARS-CoV-2 convalescent individuals. Participants in the trial were split at random into five groups of five each, receiving low-dose or high-dose Ad26.COV2.S once or twice, or else placebo on both occasions. Investigators remained blinded to trial group allocation during experiments and outcome assessment.

Overall study results and their limits: Ad26.COV2.S recipients had higher spike-specific TCR breadth than placebo recipients (P = 0.0014). The study was not powered to compare responses between vaccine doses or regimens. After vaccination, substantial breadth of spike-specific CD8+ and CD4+ T cell responses was reported. According to the authors, total T cell responses may have been underestimated by the TCR breadth and depth analyses. Vaccine and placebo recipients had comparable non-spike TCR breadth, which fits with the vaccine containing only spike.

The chain is encoded by TRBV29-1 joined to TRBJ2-7; the D segment might be TRBD1 or TRBD2, since each matches 5 bases. The receptor was derived from a person aged 18-60 years who received the Ad26.COV2.S COVID-19 vaccine or a placebo. Specimen: peripheral blood, collected in a trial of Ad26.COV2.S vaccine versus placebo. The CDR3 here reads CSVVARRTLSYEQYF. The nucleotide sequence is given as TGCAGCGTTGTAGCTCGGAGGACACTCTCCTACGAGCAGTACTTC.